Sequencing of this T cell receptor (beta chain) was carried out in a study of shared clonotypes between healthy human individuals. TCRdb's copy holds only in-frame clones and misses some; the assay was immunoSEQ multiplex PCR. The table has about 580,000 clones, nearly 98% seen once; the top ten hold 0.3%. CDR1 and CDR2 from the germline V gene are LGHNT and FRNRAP. Trimming pared 2 bases from V and 5 bases from J, leaving 12 bases between. The CDR3 sequence is 14 residues long. Selected positively for CCR7 and CD45RO-negative, naive CD8 cells excluded terminally differentiated effector memory CD45RA+ cells.

The rearrangement uses TRBV12-5 and TRBJ1-2; a possible D gene is TRBD1 (5 bases). Sequenced: naive CD8+ T cells sorted from blood. The receptor's source is a man between 25 and 39 years old in good health. The DNA for the CDR3 is TGTGCTAGTGGTTTGAGTGGCCGGGGGTATGGCTACACCTTC. Translation: CASGLSGRGYGYTF.